One sample yielded the 22 T cell receptor beta chains listed below, sequenced in a study of cytomegalovirus exposure and HLA in healthy donors. Researchers ran the PCR with 60 Vbeta and 13 Jbeta primers. Sequencing was performed with immunoSEQ multiplex PCR; in TCRdb, only in-frame clones are kept and a portion is missing. Of more than 150,000 clones in the sample, roughly 78% were seen once. The sequenced sample was PBMCs. Receptors were obtained from a girl aged 10 to 17 in good health and CMV-seropositive.

This clone was seen once. This chain joins TRBV4-3 and TRBJ2-3, with 7 bases aligning to TRBD2. Unmatched junction bases numbered 7, after V lost 4 bases and J lost 0 bases. Germline loops: CDR1 LGHNA, CDR2 YSLEER. This CDR3 has 16 residues. CDR3 DNA sequence: TGCGCCAGCAGCCCAACCTTGGGGGGGAGCACAGATACGCAGTATTTT. Translating gives CASSPTLGGSTDTQYF.

The rearrangement links TRBV6-6 to TRBJ2-1, with TRBD2 matching over 7 bases. V lost 6 bases, J lost 3 bases, and 8 bases stayed unmatched. This CDR3 is built from 15 residues. Germline lookup yields CDR1 MNHNY and CDR2 SVGAGI (reference sequence). For the CDR3, the DNA is TGTGCCAGCAGCCCCCCACCTAGCGGCTACAATGAGCAGTTCTTC. Translated: CASSPPPSGYNEQFF.

This chain connects TRBV19 to TRBJ1-6; D is unresolved. V lost 5 bases and J 10 bases, leaving 12 bases between the germline ends. The CDR3 is made up of 13 amino acids. Germline-derived CDR1 and CDR2 are LNHDA and SQIVND (reference sequence). The CDR3 protein is CASSPQARSPLHF. The CDR3 DNA is TGTGCCAGTAGTCCCCAGGCCAGATCACCCCTCCACTTT.

CDR3 sequence (DNA): TGTGCCAGCAGCTTGGCCATGTTAGCCAAAAACATTCAGTACTTC. It specifies CASSLAMLAKNIQYF. The rearrangement joins TRBV5-5 to TRBJ2-4, with D unresolved. The CDR3 consists of 15 residues. Germline CDR1 reads SGHKS; CDR2 reads YYEKEE (reference sequence). Trimming stripped 0 bases from V and 0 bases from J, with 7 bases between.

The V call is TRBV29-1, the J call TRBJ2-3, with 10 positions matching TRBD1. The CDR3 is 15 amino acids. The germline CDR1 and CDR2 sequences are SQVTM and ANQGSEA. V gave up 2 bases and J gave up 1 base; unmatched junction bases: 3. The CDR3 loop is CSVETGTGGTDTQYF. Written as DNA, the CDR3 is TGCAGCGTTGAAACTGGGACAGGGGGCACAGATACGCAGTATTTT.

The rearrangement joins TRBV29-1 to TRBJ1-2, with 9 bases matching TRBD1. This CDR3 has 12 amino acids. The germline CDR1 and CDR2 sequences are SQVTM and ANQGSEA. V lost 6 bases and J lost 9; bases outside the gene matches: 8. CDR3 nucleotide sequence: TGCAGCGTGGAACAGGGGGCAGTGAGCTACACCTTC. This translates into CSVEQGAVSYTF.

J is TRBJ2-5 and V is TRBV9, with 9 positions matching TRBD2. The germline V gene encodes CDR1 SGDLS and CDR2 YYNGEE. The junction had 2 bases not matched to a gene; V was cut back by 0 bases and J by 2 bases. The CDR3 runs 15 residues. The CDR3 DNA reads TGTGCCAGCAGCGTAGAGACTAGCGGACAAGAGACCCAGTACTTC. Translation gives CASSVETSGQETQYF.

This rearrangement joins TRBV5-5 to TRBJ1-2, with 12 bases lining up with TRBD1. Germline V CDR1 and CDR2: SGHKS, YYEKEE (reference sequence). Losses at the gene ends were 3 bases for V and 4 bases for J; bases not matched to a gene: 7. The CDR3 loop spans 16 amino acids. CDR3 nucleotides: TGTGCCAGCAGCTCCTGGGGGACAGGGGGCATCTATGGCTACACCTTC. Its protein product is CASSSWGTGGIYGYTF. Supplemented by reference TRBV5-5 and TRBJ1-2, the full variable domain reads DAGVTQSPTHLIKTRGQQVTLRCSPISGHKSVSWYQQVLGQGPQFIFQYYEKEERGRGNFPDRFSARQFPNYSSELNVNALLLGDSALYLCASSSWGTGGIYGYTFGSGTRLTVV.

This chain joins TRBV6-1 and TRBJ2-7, with a tentative D call TRBD1 (6 bases). Germline CDR1 reads MNHNS; CDR2 reads SASEGT. This CDR3 has 13 amino acids. V lost 8 bases, J lost 2 bases, and 13 bases lay in between. This CDR3 is CASGQFGTYEQYF. The CDR3 region has the DNA TGTGCCAGCGGACAGTTTGGAACCTACGAGCAGTACTTC.

Written as DNA, the CDR3 is TGCAGCGTTCCGGCCGTTGACAGGGGACTTCCCTACGAGCAGTACTTC. It encodes CSVPAVDRGLPYEQYF. V usage is TRBV29-1 and J usage is TRBJ2-7; 8 nucleotides line up with TRBD1. Germline CDR1 SQVTM, CDR2 ANQGSEA. The trim removed 5 bases at V and 2 bases at J, leaving 14 bases unmatched. The CDR3 sequence is 16 residues long.

This rearrangement joins TRBV27 to TRBJ2-7; TRBD2 is a possible D gene (6 bases). Trimming cost V 6 bases and J 7 bases, with 25 bases left between them. CDR3 length: 16 amino acids. In germline, CDR1 is MNHEY, CDR2 SMNVEV (reference sequence). The CDR3 sequence: CASSSAEGPSAVEQYF. The CDR3 nucleotides read TGTGCCAGCAGCTCGGCGGAGGGACCCTCAGCGGTTGAGCAGTACTTC.

The chain has TRBV10-2 and TRBJ1-5; 7 bases match TRBD1. V trimming: 6 bases; J trimming: 0 bases; junction bases outside the gene matches: 2. Germline V gene lookup returns CDR1 WSHSY and CDR2 SAAADI. The CDR3 contains 14 residues. The CDR3 bases are TGCGCCAGCAGGGACAGGAATAGCAATCAGCCCCAGCATTTT. As protein: CASRDRNSNQPQHF.

This sequence joins TRBV12-5 and TRBJ1-5; a possible D gene is TRBD1 (5 bases). CDR3 length: 14 amino acids. Per the germline V gene, CDR1 is LGHNT and CDR2 is FRNRAP. The V gene lost 7 bases and the J gene lost 1 base, with 11 bases spanning the gap. CDR3 in amino acids: CASADSPSNQPQHF. The CDR3 DNA follows: TGTGCTAGTGCTGACAGTCCCAGCAATCAGCCCCAGCATTTT.

This chain connects TRBV7-9 to TRBJ2-2; TRBD2 is a possible D gene (6 bases). Germline V CDR1 and CDR2: SEHNR, FQNEAQ (reference sequence). This CDR3 has 15 amino acids. V was pared by 5 bases and J by 1 base, with 11 bases between. Written as DNA, the CDR3 is TGTGCCAGCAGCCCCGGGACTGGGAACACCGGGGAGCTGTTTTTT. Its translation is CASSPGTGNTGELFF.

The rearrangement uses TRBV2 and TRBJ1-5, with D maybe TRBD1 (6 bases). The CDR3 spans 16 residues. Germline V CDR1 and CDR2: SNHLY, FYNNEI. Trimming took off 2 bases at V and 5 bases at J, with 16 bases between the two ends. CDR3 sequence: CASSERGPGAYQPQHF. Written as DNA, the CDR3 is TGTGCCAGCAGTGAAAGAGGGCCAGGGGCTTATCAGCCCCAGCATTTT.

The chain uses TRBV10-1 and TRBJ1-2, with D hard to call. CDR1 is WNHNN and CDR2 is SYGVQD in the germline V gene (reference sequence). The CDR3 is 13 amino acids. The V gene lost 5 bases and the J gene lost 4 bases, with 11 bases spanning the gap. This CDR3 reads CASSPGIFYGYTF. The CDR3 bases are TGCGCCAGCAGTCCCGGGATTTTCTATGGCTACACCTTC.

This rearrangement joins TRBV10-1 to TRBJ2-7; TRBD1 is a possible D gene (6 bases). With 5 bases removed from V and 3 bases from J, the gap between germline ends came to 11 bases. This CDR3 is built from 13 residues. Germline CDR1 reads WNHNN; CDR2 reads SYGVQD (reference sequence). The CDR3 loop is CASSPQGGYEQYF. CDR3 DNA: TGCGCCAGCAGTCCACAGGGTGGCTACGAGCAGTACTTC.

This clone appeared once. This chain connects TRBV5-1 to TRBJ2-5; 7 bases map to TRBD2. Germline V gene data show CDR1 as SGHRS and CDR2 as YFSETQ. This CDR3 is built from 16 residues. V trimming: 5 bases; J trimming: 4 bases; junction bases outside the gene matches: 14. As DNA, the CDR3 is TGCGCCAGCAGTCTTGGGGGGGGTAAAGGCGCAGAGACCCAGTACTTC. Encoded protein: CASSLGGGKGAETQYF.

The chain carries TRBV2 and TRBJ2-7; D gene unclear. This CDR3 is 14 amino acids long. In germline, CDR1 is SNHLY, CDR2 FYNNEI. Trimming pared 8 bases from V and 3 bases from J, leaving 17 bases between. CDR3: CASRVLVAFYEQYF. Written as DNA, the CDR3 is TGTGCCAGCCGGGTTCTCGTAGCCTTCTACGAGCAGTACTTC.

The chain couples TRBV5-1 to TRBJ2-5; 10 nucleotides agree with TRBD2. Germline CDR1 is SGHRS and CDR2 is YFSETQ. The trim removed 2 bases at V and 1 base at J, leaving 11 bases unmatched. The CDR3 extends over 18 amino acids. CDR3 sequence reads: CASSLAGGINLAQETQYF. The CDR3 DNA is TGCGCCAGCAGCTTAGCGGGGGGGATTAACCTTGCCCAAGAGACCCAGTACTTC.

The chain couples TRBV4-2 to TRBJ2-1; TRBD2 matches at 10 bases. J lost 6 bases, V lost 0 bases, and 2 bases had no gene match. Germline V gene sequence: CDR1 LGHNA, CDR2 YNFKEQ. CDR3 size: 15 residues. The CDR3 region is CASSQESGGANEQFF. CDR3 DNA sequence: TGTGCCAGCAGCCAAGAGAGCGGGGGGGCCAATGAGCAGTTCTTC.

The chain links TRBV7-9 to TRBJ2-7, with D possibly TRBD1 on 6 matching bases. The CDR3 runs to 13 residues. Trimming pared 4 bases from V and 0 bases from J, leaving 7 bases between. In germline, CDR1 is SEHNR, CDR2 FQNEAQ (reference sequence). CDR3 coding DNA: TGTGCCAGCAGCTCAGGGGTCTCCTACGAGCAGTACTTC. Translated: CASSSGVSYEQYF.